Below, 24 T cell receptor beta chains from the same sample are listed, as sequenced in a study of T-cell reconstitution after alpha-beta-depleted transplantation in children. Using unique molecular identifiers, the investigators prepared the TCRbeta library. Using its own MiXCR run on the PCR reads, TCRdb lists one record per CDR3 protein. The sample consists of around 400,000 distinct CDR3 sequences, roughly 10% of them appearing once. This material consisted of PBMCs from the stem cell graft donor, taken from the stem cell graft. The receptor source for this set is a human donor who donated a stem cell graft to a child with acute myeloid leukemia.

This clonotype was seen only a few times. This rearrangement joins TRBV6-1 to TRBJ2-1; 8 nucleotides match TRBD2. Germline V gives CDR1 MNHNS, CDR2 SASEGT. The CDR3 is 17 amino acids. With V trimmed by 5 bases and J by 5 bases, 14 bases remained unmatched. CDR3: CASSKLGSGRLNNEQFF. CDR3 sequence (DNA): TGTGCCAGCAGTAAACTTGGAAGCGGGAGACTTAACAATGAGCAGTTCTTC.

The CDR3 here is CAWDREIDEAFF. CDR3 nucleotides: TGTGCCTGGGATCGGGAAATCGATGAAGCTTTCTTT. The chain combines TRBV30 with TRBJ1-1; D gene uncertain. V gave up 5 bases and J gave up 7 bases, with 14 bases separating them. The germline gives CDR1 GTSNPN, CDR2 SVGIG (reference sequence). This CDR3 spans 12 amino acids. Full variable domain (outside the CDR3, taken from reference TRBV30 and TRBJ1-1): SQTIHQWPATLVQPVGSPLSLECTVEGTSNPNLYWYRQAAGRGLQLLFYSVGIGQISSEVPQNLSASRPQDRQFILSSKKLLLSDSGFYLCAWDREIDEAFFGQGTRLTVV.

In its sample, this clonotype was seen many times. The chain combines TRBV20-1 with TRBJ2-1; D possibly uses TRBD1 or TRBD2 (5 bases each). CDR1 is DFQATT and CDR2 is SNEGSKA in the germline V gene (reference sequence). V was clipped by 6 bases and J by 2 bases, with 14 bases between them. The CDR3 consists of 14 residues. The CDR3 nucleotides read TGCAGTGCGTCCTTGGGACCTGCCTACAATGAGCAGTTCTTC. It specifies CSASLGPAYNEQFF.

About this clonotype: Compared with germline, one end of the junction differs, possibly owing to a read error. The chain links TRBV25-1 to TRBJ1-1, with TRBD1 as a possible D gene (5 bases). Per germline, CDR1 MGHDK and CDR2 SYGVNS. CDR3 length: 14 amino acids. Here the CDR3 DNA reads TGTGCCAGCAGTGTGAGGGGATTGAACACTGAAGCTCTCTTT. This codes for CASSVRGLNTEALF.

CDR3 in DNA: TGCAGTGCTAGCCGGGACAGGGGACTTCTAAACATTCAGTACTTC. Encoded protein: CSASRDRGLLNIQYF. The chain recombines TRBV20-1 with TRBJ2-4, with 10 bases aligning to TRBD1. The trim removed 3 bases at V and 6 bases at J, leaving 8 bases unmatched. The CDR3 length is 15 residues. Looked up from germline, CDR1 is DFQATT and CDR2 is SNEGSKA (reference sequence).

The chain is built from TRBV7-9 and TRBJ1-1; D is perhaps TRBD1 (5 bases). The germline V gene encodes CDR1 SEHNR and CDR2 FQNEAQ (reference sequence). There are 12 residues in the CDR3. V lost 5 bases, J lost 7 bases, and 11 bases lay in between. CDR3 sequence: CASSVWDGEAFF. CDR3 bases: TGTGCCAGCAGCGTCTGGGACGGTGAAGCTTTCTTT.

The chain has TRBV19 and TRBJ2-1; 9 bases match TRBD1. Per the germline V gene, CDR1 is LNHDA and CDR2 is SQIVND (reference sequence). V lost 5 bases and J lost 3; bases outside the gene matches: 11. The length of the CDR3 is 17 residues. CDR3: CASSEQGAGSFYNEQFF. CDR3 nucleotide sequence: TGTGCCAGTAGTGAACAGGGGGCAGGCAGCTTCTACAATGAGCAGTTCTTC.

The genes are TRBV29-1 and TRBJ1-1, with D unclear. CDR1 and CDR2 from the germline V gene are SQVTM and ANQGSEA. Trimming cost V 4 bases and J 1 base, with 10 bases left between them. The CDR3 runs to 13 residues. CDR3 protein: CSVAGPGNTEAFF. CDR3 nucleotides: TGCAGCGTTGCCGGGCCCGGGAACACTGAAGCTTTCTTT.

The genes are TRBV25-1 and TRBJ2-7, with 7 bases fitting TRBD2. Germline CDR1 MGHDK, CDR2 SYGVNS. The CDR3 is 16 residues long. Losses at the gene ends were 3 bases for V and 2 bases for J; bases not matched to a gene: 10. CDR3 protein: CASSDSTRGGTYEQYF. In DNA, the CDR3 is TGTGCCAGCAGTGACTCGACTCGCGGGGGAACCTACGAGCAGTACTTC.

This chain uses TRBV20-1 with TRBJ2-1; 12 bases are a match to TRBD2. This CDR3 region has 13 residues. The J segment lost 10 bases and the V segment lost 2 bases, leaving 3 bases of the junction unmatched. Germline loops: CDR1 DFQATT, CDR2 SNEGSKA (reference sequence). As DNA, the CDR3 is TGCAGTGCTAGACTAGCGGGAGGGAGCGAGCAGTTCTTC. Protein product: CSARLAGGSEQFF.

This clonotype has more than one count but fewer than ten. The V gene is TRBV6-5, the J gene TRBJ1-1; the D is unclear. The germline V and J ends were trimmed by 0 bases and 0 bases, with 8 bases remaining between them. CDR3 length: 15 residues. CDR1 MNHEY and CDR2 SVGAGI come from the germline V gene. This CDR3 reads CASSYSVGMNTEAFF. In DNA form, the CDR3 reads TGTGCCAGCAGTTACTCTGTAGGAATGAACACTGAAGCTTTCTTT.

This clonotype was seen at least ten times. The rearrangement links TRBV27 to TRBJ1-5; unclear D gene. This CDR3 comprises 14 residues. Germline V gene sequence: CDR1 MNHEY, CDR2 SMNVEV (reference sequence). Trimming took 6 bases from V and 2 from J, leaving 11 bases between them. CDR3 region: CASSLQGGNQPQHF. The CDR3 nucleotides are TGTGCCAGCAGCCTTCAAGGTGGCAATCAGCCCCAGCATTTT.

This clonotype was observed a few times. CDR3 DNA sequence: TGTGCCATCAGTGAGTTGGGCGCGCCCTACGAGCAGTACGTC. Amino acid sequence: CAISELGAPYEQYV. The J gene is TRBJ2-7, the V gene TRBV10-3; D unclear. The germline gives CDR1 ENHRY, CDR2 SYGVKD. V dropped 1 base and J dropped 2 bases, with 9 bases sitting between them. The CDR3 is 14 residues long.

The chain uses TRBV10-3 and TRBJ1-1; D unresolved. The CDR3 consists of 14 residues. Trimming removed 2 bases from V and 4 bases from J, with 11 bases in between. The germline V gene encodes CDR1 ENHRY and CDR2 SYGVKD. CDR3: CAISETGTGTEAFF. The CDR3 region has the DNA TGTGCCATCAGTGAGACGGGTACGGGCACTGAAGCTTTCTTT.

The genes are TRBV20-1 and TRBJ2-2, with TRBD2 matching over 7 bases. Germline V lookup: CDR1 DFQATT, CDR2 SNEGSKA (reference sequence). This CDR3 contains 15 residues. V shed 3 bases and J 2 bases; nucleotides not matched to a gene: 6. The CDR3, as DNA: TGCAGTGCTAGCCGCCGGGAGGCAAACACCGGGGAGCTGTTTTTT. It codes for CSASRREANTGELFF.

This clonotype was seen many times. CDR3 DNA sequence: TGTGCCAGCAGTTTCAAAGCCGGGGAGCTGTTTTTT. Translation: CASSFKAGELFF. The rearrangement joins TRBV12-3 or TRBV12-4 to TRBJ2-2; D not resolved. Trimming removed 3 bases at V and 6 bases at J, with 5 bases between. This CDR3 comprises 12 residues.

This clonotype appeared many times. The chain is built from TRBV11-2 and TRBJ2-2; D uncertain. CDR3 size: 13 residues. Germline values: CDR1 SGHAT, CDR2 FQNNGV. V lost 1 base to trimming and J lost 6 bases, with 6 bases between them. CDR3 in amino acids: CASSLVGSGELFF. The CDR3 DNA follows: TGTGCCAGCAGCTTAGTCGGATCCGGGGAGCTGTTTTTT.

In its sample, this clonotype was seen a few times. J is TRBJ2-2 and V is TRBV20-1, with D hard to call. The CDR3 extends over 15 amino acids. V was trimmed by 5 bases and J by 2 bases, leaving 15 bases between them. From germline, CDR1 is DFQATT and CDR2 SNEGSKA (reference sequence). The CDR3 region is CSARLPVGNTGELFF. CDR3 DNA sequence: TGCAGTGCTCGACTCCCGGTCGGAAACACCGGGGAGCTGTTTTTT.

With respect to this clonotype: One junction end does not reproduce the germline sequence, and a read error may be involved. The CDR3 sequence: CDSSLRGGGSGNTIYF. The CDR3 bases are TGTGACAGTAGTCTCAGGGGCGGCGGCTCTGGAAACACCATATATTTT. The V and J genes are TRBV19 and TRBJ1-3; a weak D match, TRBD1 (6 bases). Germline CDR1 and CDR2: LNHDA and SQIVND (reference sequence). CDR3 size: 16 residues.

This clonotype was detected only a few times. The chain carries TRBV29-1 and TRBJ2-7; 8 bases are a match to TRBD1. CDR3 length equals 15 residues. Germline CDR1 is SQVTM and CDR2 is ANQGSEA. Trimming at V came to 3 bases and at J to 3 bases, leaving 10 bases not matched to a gene. DNA of the CDR3: TGCAGCGTTGAGTCCGATGGGACAGGCGGCTACGAGCAGTACGTC. Translating gives CSVESDGTGGYEQYV.

In regard to this clonotype: The junction differs from germline at one of its ends, possibly a read error. V gene TRBV6-2 or TRBV6-3 combines with J gene TRBJ1-5; D possibly corresponds to TRBD1 (6 bases). Germline V gene data show CDR1 as MNHEY and CDR2 as SVGEGT. There are 17 residues in the CDR3. CDR3 residues: CASRLSGARRRKQPQHF. CDR3 sequence (DNA): TGTGCCAGCAGGTTATCAGGGGCGCGTAGGCGCAAGCAGCCCCAGCATTTT.

V and J are TRBV27 and TRBJ2-2; D not resolved. V was shortened by 2 bases and J by 8 bases, with 12 bases between the two germline ends. Germline CDR1 MNHEY, CDR2 SMNVEV (reference sequence). This CDR3 is 14 amino acids long. The CDR3 reads CASSLRALGGELFF. For the CDR3, the DNA is TGTGCCAGCAGTTTACGGGCCCTAGGAGGGGAGCTGTTTTTT.

This clonotype was seen many times. The chain links TRBV20-1 to TRBJ2-1; weak D call: TRBD2 (6 bases). The germline V gene encodes CDR1 DFQATT and CDR2 SNEGSKA (reference sequence). Trimming took 3 bases from V and 7 from J, leaving 22 bases between them. CDR3 length: 16 amino acids. For the CDR3, the DNA is TGCAGTGCTAGCTTGCCTTTTGGGGGAGGAGGGAATGAGCAGTTCTTC. Protein: CSASLPFGGGGNEQFF.

Points on this clonotype: The junction does not match germline at one end; this may be a read error. This chain uses TRBV25-1 with TRBJ2-1; 7 bases line up with TRBD2. Germline CDR1 and CDR2: MGHDK and SYGVNS. The CDR3 spans 18 residues. DNA of the CDR3: TGTGCCAGCAGCGCGAAGTGGATTAGCGGGTACTCCTACCATGAGCAGTTCTTC. Protein: CASSAKWISGYSYHEQFF.